These T cell receptor beta chains were read from a single sample in a study of T cells expressing NK-cell markers. TCRdb reprocessed the 5' RACE reads and keeps a single row for each CDR3 protein, giving no DNA. The sample data list 300,000 to 500,000 distinct CDR3 sequences. The source material was blood T cells: a sorted CD56 or NKG2C T cell subset, CD4+ or CD8+ T cells, or bulk PBMC T cells (not recorded which). The receptors derive from a woman aged 45-65 years in good health. Each CDR3 is given with its conserved first and last residue.

V gene,J gene,CDR3 protein
TRBV7-8,TRBJ2-3,CATFPGSWGTDTQYF
TRBV20-1,TRBJ2-5,CSGGDMIGTKKQETQYF
TRBV20-1,TRBJ2-1,CSARAHGLAHREQFF
TRBV11-3,TRBJ2-2,CASSSLRGVAALLGELFF
TRBV6-5,TRBJ2-5,CASKPGIVETQYF
TRBV30,TRBJ2-1,CACSTTVNEQFF
TRBV18,TRBJ1-3,CASSRTDLGNTIYF
TRBV4-1,TRBJ1-2,CASSQDPGTNYGYTF
TRBV27,TRBJ1-2,CASTSFDRPPNYGYTF
TRBV27,TRBJ1-2,CASSPPGNYGYTF
TRBV28,TRBJ1-6,CASTPSLGGRSSPLHF
TRBV2,TRBJ2-5,CASTGTSGRGPWGETQYF
TRBV12-3/TRBV12-4,TRBJ2-1,CASSQLLPGNEQFF
TRBV5-1,TRBJ2-1,CASEGGIDEQFF
TRBV4-2,TRBJ2-5,CASSRTGTSGTFGETQYF
TRBV12-3/TRBV12-4,TRBJ2-2,CASKSHGGGNTGELFF
TRBV7-9,TRBJ2-7,CASSPRVLAGRGGPYEQYF
TRBV12-3/TRBV12-4,TRBJ1-5,CASTPDWPVYSNQPQHF
TRBV4-1,TRBJ2-1,CASSQYGTAQFF
TRBV6-2/TRBV6-3,TRBJ2-1,CASTTGVILNEQFF
TRBV5-1,TRBJ2-1,CASTPELADYNEQFF
TRBV11-3,TRBJ2-3,CASSLISAPGRGNTQYF
TRBV3-1,TRBJ2-3,CASSQDGNQADTQYF
TRBV29-1,TRBJ2-4,CSVVRDSRTIQYF
TRBV5-1,TRBJ2-1,CASTVYGGEQFF
TRBV5-1,TRBJ2-4,CASRGDLAKNIQYF
TRBV19,TRBJ1-2,CASSYIQGALGYTF
TRBV12-3/TRBV12-4,TRBJ2-3,CASSLPRLAGGPDTQYF
TRBV11-2,TRBJ1-4,CASSTGLLHEKLFF
TRBV27,TRBJ2-1,CASSLSYARDEQFF
TRBV24-1,TRBJ2-3,CATRGGTSTDTQYF
TRBV5-1,TRBJ2-7,CASSRGTNNYEQYF
TRBV6-2/TRBV6-3,TRBJ2-7,CASTRSANEQYF